A selection of T cell receptor beta chains follows, all from one sample in a study of OX40 agonist ivuxolimab in advanced cancers. Sequenced by immunoSEQ multiplex PCR; TCRdb stores in-frame clones only, minus some. The repertoire consists of 40,000 to 65,000 clones, with over 75% occurring once and the leading ten covering around 1.5%. The sequenced sample was CD4+ or CD8+ T cells sorted from blood, obtained in a trial of the OX40 agonist ivuxolimab. These receptor sequences come from an adult with an advanced solid tumor such as melanoma, head and neck, liver or kidney cancer. Each CDR3 is given with its conserved first and last residue. A D gene is named only where the DNA matches it firmly. Clone size is not always given. Where it is, it says once, few, many or a class for expanded clones.

TRBJ2-5 | . | 15 | few | TRBV5-5 | CASSLVGTVRETQYF | TGTGCCAGCAGCTTGGTGGGGACTGTGAGGGAGACCCAGTACTTC
TRBJ2-7 | TRBD1 | 13 | . | TRBV6-5 | CASTGTGGNEQYF | TGTGCCAGCACCGGGACAGGGGGCAACGAGCAGTACTTC
TRBJ2-3 | . | 11 | . | TRBV20-1 | CSAQDRIGQYF | TGCAGTGCTCAAGACCGAATAGGGCAGTATTTT
TRBJ1-6 | . | 15 | . | TRBV11-2 | CASSLRAGAGAPLHF | TGTGCCAGCAGCTTACGGGCAGGGGCGGGGGCACCCCTCCACTTT
TRBJ2-7 | . | 16 | few | TRBV21-1 | CASSKGTSGSSYEQYF | TGTGCCAGCAGCAAAGGGACTAGCGGGAGCTCCTACGAGCAGTACTTC
TRBJ1-1 | . | 15 | few | TRBV28 | CASSLYAGMNTEAFF | TGTGCCAGCAGTTTATACGCAGGGATGAACACTGAAGCTTTCTTT
TRBJ2-7 | . | 14 | . | TRBV11-1 | CASSLGAGTYEQYF | TGTGCCAGCAGCTTAGGGGCCGGGACCTACGAGCAGTACTTC
TRBJ2-5 | . | 13 | . | TRBV29-1 | CSGRDIPQETQYF | TGCAGCGGACGGGACATCCCCCAAGAGACCCAGTACTTC
TRBJ2-3 | . | 15 | . | TRBV5-1 | CASSLGQGNTDTQYF | TGCGCCAGCAGCTTGGGGCAGGGAAACACAGATACGCAGTATTTT
TRBJ2-3 | TRBD1 | 16 | . | TRBV5-1 | CASSLGQGGNTDTQYF | TGCGCCAGCAGCCTGGGACAGGGCGGAAACACAGATACGCAGTATTTT
TRBJ1-2 | . | 13 | . | TRBV19 | CASNQGSGYGYTF | TGTGCCAGTAACCAGGGTAGTGGCTATGGCTACACCTTC
TRBJ2-7 | TRBD2 | 14 | few | TRBV7-9 | CASSSAGGSYEQYF | TGTGCCAGCAGCTCAGCGGGGGGATCCTACGAGCAGTACTTC
TRBJ1-2 | . | 11 | . | TRBV28 | CATLSNYGYTF | TGTGCCACCCTTTCTAACTATGGCTACACCTTC
TRBJ1-2 | . | 13 | few | TRBV11-2 | CASSLGQDYGYTF | TGTGCCAGCAGCTTAGGGCAGGACTATGGCTACACCTTC
TRBJ2-7 | TRBD1 | 13 | . | TRBV27 | CASSRDRGHEQYF | TGTGCCAGCAGCCGGGACAGGGGCCACGAGCAGTACTTC
TRBJ1-2 | . | 13 | . | TRBV6-1 | CASSESGSYGYTF | TGTGCCAGCAGTGAATCAGGCTCTTATGGCTACACCTTC
TRBJ2-2 | TRBD1 | 15 | . | TRBV19 | CASTHRQGATGELFF | TGTGCCAGTACGCACCGACAGGGAGCCACCGGGGAGCTGTTTTTT
TRBJ1-5 | TRBD1 | 13 | . | TRBV2 | CASNGAGGQPQHF | TGTGCCAGCAATGGGGCAGGGGGACAGCCCCAGCATTTT
TRBJ1-1 | . | 13 | . | TRBV5-4 | CASSAEGIFMAFF | TGTGCCAGCAGCGCTGAGGGGATTTTCATGGCTTTCTTT
TRBJ1-6 | . | 13 | once | TRBV7-8 | CASSSNSNSPLHF | TGTGCCAGCAGCTCAAACAGCAATTCACCCCTCCACTTT
TRBJ2-7 | TRBD2 | 18 | . | TRBV4-2 | CASSQDPRTSGGTYEQYF | TGTGCCAGCAGCCAAGACCCACGGACTAGCGGGGGGACCTACGAGCAGTACTTC
TRBJ2-2 | . | 15 | . | TRBV18 | CASSPPTVNTGELFF | TGTGCCAGCTCACCACCGACAGTGAACACCGGGGAGCTGTTTTTT
TRBJ2-3 | . | 13 | . | TRBV7-2 | CASSLARGDTQYF | TGTGCCAGCAGCTTAGCACGTGGAGATACGCAGTATTTT
TRBJ2-1 | . | 12 | . | TRBV28 | CASREGVNEQFF | TGTGCCAGCAGGGAGGGGGTCAATGAGCAGTTCTTC
TRBJ2-7 | . | 13 | . | TRBV30 | CAWSVDTFYEQYF | TGTGCCTGGAGTGTGGATACTTTCTACGAGCAGTACTTC
TRBJ1-5 | TRBD1 | 17 | . | TRBV4-1 | CASSRTRDSNSNQPQHF | TGCGCCAGCAGCCGCACACGGGACAGCAATAGCAATCAGCCCCAGCATTTT
TRBJ1-5 | TRBD1 | 14 | . | TRBV7-9 | CASSYGTVNQPQHF | TGTGCCAGCAGCTACGGGACAGTGAATCAGCCCCAGCATTTT
TRBJ1-1 | . | 14 | . | TRBV9 | CASSVGPATTEAFF | TGTGCCAGCAGCGTAGGGCCAGCGACCACTGAAGCTTTCTTT
TRBJ2-1 | . | 15 | . | TRBV27 | CASRTLRGSYNEQFF | TGTGCCAGCAGAACCCTGAGGGGCTCCTACAATGAGCAGTTCTTC
TRBJ1-5 | . | 14 | once | TRBV30 | CAWSGQWGNQPQHF | TGTGCCTGGAGTGGGCAGTGGGGCAATCAGCCCCAGCATTTT
TRBJ2-1 | TRBD2 | 17 | . | TRBV5-4 | CASSLASGGLGYNEQFF | TGTGCCAGCAGCTTGGCTAGCGGGGGGCTAGGTTACAATGAGCAGTTCTTC
TRBJ1-4 | . | 15 | once | TRBV9 | CASSVRWQANEKLFF | TGTGCCAGCAGCGTCCGGTGGCAGGCTAATGAAAAACTGTTTTTT
TRBJ1-5 | . | 15 | . | TRBV30 | CAWSFTGSRNQPQHF | TGTGCCTGGAGTTTCACAGGGAGTCGCAATCAGCCCCAGCATTTT
TRBJ2-1 | TRBD2 | 13 | . | TRBV11-2 | CASSFGLAGEQFF | TGTGCCAGCAGCTTCGGCCTAGCGGGAGAGCAGTTCTTC
TRBJ2-1 | TRBD2 | 16 | . | TRBV4-2 | CASSQDLVLAGGPKFF | TGTGCCAGCAGCCAAGATCTAGTCCTAGCGGGAGGGCCAAAGTTCTTC
TRBJ2-3 | TRBD2 | 18 | . | TRBV9 | CASSAGSASGPYTDTQYF | TGTGCCAGCAGCGCCGGTTCGGCTAGCGGGCCATACACAGATACGCAGTATTTT
TRBJ2-5 | . | 12 | . | TRBV7-2 | CASSLGQETQYF | TGTGCCAGCAGCTTAGGGCAAGAGACCCAGTACTTC
TRBJ2-1 | . | 13 | . | TRBV5-4 | CASSLYSSNEQFF | TGTGCCAGCAGCTTGTATAGCAGCAATGAGCAGTTCTTC
TRBJ1-1 | TRBD1 | 14 | . | TRBV7-3 | CASSLQGASTEAFF | TGTGCCAGCAGCTTACAGGGGGCGAGCACTGAAGCTTTCTTT
TRBJ2-7 | . | 13 | . | TRBV5-1 | CASSLLTEGEQYF | TGCGCCAGCAGCTTGCTGACAGAAGGCGAGCAGTACTTC
TRBJ1-3 | . | 14 | . | TRBV5-6 | CASSLTGSGNTIYF | TGTGCCAGCAGCTTGACAGGATCTGGAAACACCATATATTTT
TRBJ2-5 | . | 11 | . | TRBV13 | CASSLMETQYF | TGTGCCAGCAGCTTAATGGAGACCCAGTACTTC
TRBJ1-5 | TRBD1 | 14 | few | TRBV30 | CAWATGGRNQPQHF | TGTGCCTGGGCAACAGGGGGAAGGAATCAGCCCCAGCATTTT
TRBJ1-3 | . | 16 | . | TRBV5-4 | CASSFRRRSSGNTIYF | TGTGCCAGCAGCTTCCGCCGCCGGAGCTCTGGAAACACCATATATTTT
TRBJ2-2 | . | 13 | . | TRBV5-4 | CASTRPNTGELFF | TGTGCCAGCACCCGACCGAACACCGGGGAGCTGTTTTTT
TRBJ2-5 | TRBD1 | 14 | . | TRBV5-3 | CASSPDRAAETQYF | TGTGCCAGCAGCCCCGACAGGGCGGCGGAGACCCAGTACTTC